The present entry profiles one T cell receptor (beta chain) with its context. Its antigen has not been determined. No base quality values were provided; no much bigger clone lies one nucleotide off. This record belongs to a study of blood T cell repertoires in COVID-19 (dated by TCRdb to 2018 to 2020). In terms of the full investigation: Samples from collaborators originated in the United States, Italy and Spain and spanned both the acute and convalescent phases of COVID-19. HLA class I and class II types, where available, came from metadata supplied by the sample provider rather than from assay-based typing. Samples came from the ongoing ImmuneRACE study (first 160 participants) plus 1,254 subjects from 6 global collaborators. A de-identified subject ID, COVID-19 status, age in years and sex were almost always included in the sample metadata. The repertoires were released in a freely available public database meant as a resource for research on the immune response to SARS-CoV-2. The prospective study material was composed of cDNA or gDNA derived from T cells, B-cell-depleted T cells, or PBMCs. Subjects who had been exposed to COVID-19, were actively infected with it, or had recovered from it provided the deeply sampled blood TCRbeta repertoires that made up the dataset.

Paper-wide results and their limitations: The quantity of clinical and demographic metadata differed by source and by participant and was supplied without curation.

Each collaborating institution followed its own protocols to collect whole blood in K2EDTA tubes. Collaborator samples were shipped for TCRbeta analysis as frozen whole blood, isolated PBMCs, or DNA extracted from either sample type. TCRbeta CDR3 regions were amplified from genomic DNA by means of the immunoSEQ Assay, a bias-controlled multiplex PCR. From the authors' description of their analysis: The number of nucleated cells in each sample was estimated by amplification of reference gene primers within the assay. To quantify the absolute abundance of each unique TCRbeta CDR3 rearrangement, sequence reads were collapsed and filtered. For each sample, productive Simpson clonality was calculated as the square root of Simpson's diversity index across productive rearrangements. As stored in TCRdb, this immuneACCESS dataset retains in-frame rearrangements with V and J assigned. A fraction of the clones does not appear; measured against another copy, unresolved V genes explain less than half of the discrepancy, and the remainder lacks a known reason. That table gives V, J and clone size, and the DNA gave D and trimming. This sample has over 300,000 clones in its table, and about 86% of those were observed once. The top ten hold 1.2% of the sample.

This receptor was obtained from a woman in her fifties or sixties with acute or convalescent COVID-19. The sequenced material came from peripheral blood.

The nucleotides are TGTGCCAGCAGCTTAGGCGCTAGCGGGAGCGCAGATACGCAGTATTTT. It specifies CASSLGASGSADTQYF. The chain joins TRBV7-9 to TRBJ2-3, and 10 junctional nucleotides match TRBD2. Relative to germline, V is missing 1 base and J is missing 4 bases, with 5 bases of the junction outside any gene match. From the cysteine through the phenylalanine, the CDR3 covers 16 amino acids. Kept here is only the CDR3 DNA, which spans 48 bases and is read in frame from base 1. Per the germline V gene (reference sequence), SEHNR is the CDR1 and FQNEAQ is the CDR2.